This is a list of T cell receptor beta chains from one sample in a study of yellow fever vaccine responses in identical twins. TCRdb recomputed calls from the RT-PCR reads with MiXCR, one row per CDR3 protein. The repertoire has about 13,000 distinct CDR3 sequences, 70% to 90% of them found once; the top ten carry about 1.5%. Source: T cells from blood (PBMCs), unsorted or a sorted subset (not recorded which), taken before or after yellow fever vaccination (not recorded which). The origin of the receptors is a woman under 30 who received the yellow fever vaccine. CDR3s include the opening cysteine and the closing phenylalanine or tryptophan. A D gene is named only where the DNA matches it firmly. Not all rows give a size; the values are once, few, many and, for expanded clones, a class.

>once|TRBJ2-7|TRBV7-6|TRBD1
CASSLGTGRYEQYF
TGTGCCAGCAGCTTAGGGACAGGGCGCTACGAGCAGTACTTC
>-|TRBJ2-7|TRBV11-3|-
CASSRPGASSYEQYF
TGTGCCAGCAGCCGTCCGGGCGCTAGCTCCTACGAGCAGTACTTC
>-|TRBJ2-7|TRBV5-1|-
CASSLEAAGGYEQYF
TGCGCCAGCAGCTTGGAAGCGGCAGGGGGGTACGAGCAGTACTTC
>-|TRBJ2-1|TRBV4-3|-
CASSLDSVSRNEQFF
TGCGCCAGCAGCCTTGACTCCGTTTCACGCAATGAGCAGTTCTTC
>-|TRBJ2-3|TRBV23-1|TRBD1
CASSQPVPGQGTDTQYF
TGCGCCAGCAGTCAGCCAGTCCCGGGACAGGGAACAGATACGCAGTATTTT
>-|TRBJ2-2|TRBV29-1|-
CSAGMVAGANTGELFF
TGCAGCGCTGGGATGGTGGCCGGCGCGAACACCGGGGAGCTGTTTTTT
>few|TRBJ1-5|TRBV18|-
CASSTSGDQPQHF
TGTGCCAGCTCGACTTCCGGGGATCAGCCCCAGCATTTT
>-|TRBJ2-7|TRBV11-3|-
CASSLVAPYEQYF
TGTGCCAGCAGCTTAGTCGCGCCCTACGAGCAGTACTTC
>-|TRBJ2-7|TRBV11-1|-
CASSLRDGEQYF
TGTGCCAGCAGCTTGCGGGATGGAGAGCAGTACTTC
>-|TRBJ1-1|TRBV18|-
CASSLRTDDSRAFF
TGTGCCAGCTCACTGCGGACGGACGATTCGAGAGCTTTCTTT
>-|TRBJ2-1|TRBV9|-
CASSVAMTRPGNEQFF
TGTGCCAGCAGCGTAGCCATGACCCGCCCGGGCAATGAGCAGTTCTTC
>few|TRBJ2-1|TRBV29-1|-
CSVSQNNEQFF
TGCAGCGTCTCTCAGAACAATGAGCAGTTCTTC
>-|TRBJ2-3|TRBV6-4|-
CASSDGGATDTQYF
TGTGCCAGCAGTGACGGGGGGGCCACAGATACGCAGTATTTT
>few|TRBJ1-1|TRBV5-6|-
CASSLEQFDEAFF
TGTGCCAGCAGCTTGGAACAGTTCGATGAAGCTTTCTTT
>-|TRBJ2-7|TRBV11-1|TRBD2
CASSLGVGAGTRPYEQYF
TGTGCCAGCAGCTTAGGTGTTGGGGCCGGGACTAGACCCTACGAGCAGTACTTC
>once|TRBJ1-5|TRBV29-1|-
CSHLPGAARRQPQHF
TGCAGCCATCTGCCAGGGGCGGCGAGGAGACAGCCCCAGCATTTT
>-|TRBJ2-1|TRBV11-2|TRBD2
CASSPTGGGSYNEQFF
TGTGCCAGCAGCCCAACGGGCGGGGGTTCCTACAATGAGCAGTTCTTC
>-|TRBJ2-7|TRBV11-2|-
CASERRSRESLGYEQYF
TGTGCCAGCGAGCGACGAAGCAGGGAATCGCTTGGGTACGAGCAGTACTTC
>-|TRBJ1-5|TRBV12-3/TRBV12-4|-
CASSLGEDQPQHF
TGTGCCAGCAGTTTAGGGGAGGATCAGCCCCAGCATTTT
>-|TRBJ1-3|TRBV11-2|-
CASSRQLLGSGNTIYF
TGTGCCAGCAGCCGACAGCTCCTCGGCTCTGGAAACACCATATATTTT